These 22 T cell receptor beta chains share one sample of origin, sequenced in a study of T-cell reconstitution after alpha-beta-depleted transplantation in children. The TCRbeta library incorporated unique molecular identifiers. TCRdb reanalysed the PCR reads using MiXCR and keeps one entry per CDR3 protein. The sample records about 690,000 distinct CDR3 sequences, 16% being singletons. The source was PBMCs from the stem cell graft donor, collected from the stem cell graft. These receptors were taken from a human donor who donated a stem cell graft to a child with acute myeloid leukemia.

The rearrangement uses TRBV6-4 and TRBJ1-6; the D gene is possibly TRBD1 (5 bases). Germline CDR1 MRHNA, CDR2 SNTAGT. V gave up 6 bases and J gave up 10 bases, with 13 bases separating them. The CDR3 totals 13 residues. CDR3 sequence reads: CASRDTGRSPLHF. The CDR3 bases are TGTGCCAGCAGGGACACCGGACGGTCACCCCTCCACTTT.

This clonotype was observed a few times. This chain links TRBV11-2 with TRBJ2-4, with D perhaps TRBD1 or TRBD2 (6 bases each). The CDR3 is made up of 16 amino acids. In germline, CDR1 is SGHAT, CDR2 FQNNGV. V was clipped by 4 bases and J by 6 bases, with 19 bases between them. CDR3 DNA: TGTGCCAGCAGCTCTACCCGGGGGCAGAGGGGAAACATTCAGTACTTC. Translated, it gives CASSSTRGQRGNIQYF. The whole variable domain, filled in from reference TRBV11-2 and TRBJ2-4, reads EAGVAQSPRYKIIEKRQSVAFWCNPISGHATLYWYQQILGQGPKLLIQFQNNGVVDDSQLPKDRFSAERLKGVDSTLKIQPAKLEDSAVYLCASSSTRGQRGNIQYFGAGTRLSVL.

This clonotype was seen only a few times. The V and J genes are TRBV15 and TRBJ2-5; D remains unclear. V was clipped by 0 bases and J by 4 bases, with 12 bases between them. This CDR3 spans 15 amino acids. Germline-derived CDR1 and CDR2 are LNHNV and YYDKDF (reference sequence). CDR3 sequence (DNA): TGTGCCACCAGCAGAGATAGTCTAAGTGGAGAGACCCAGTACTTC. It yields the protein CATSRDSLSGETQYF. The complete variable domain, with remaining parts taken from reference TRBV15 and TRBJ2-5, reads DAMVIQNPRYQVTQFGKPVTLSCSQTLNHNVMYWYQQKSSQAPKLLFHYYDKDFNNEADTPDNFQSRRPNTSFCFLDIRSPGLGDTAMYLCATSRDSLSGETQYFGPGTRLLVL.

Many counts were recorded for this clonotype. This sequence joins TRBV20-1 and TRBJ2-1, with 14 bases fitting TRBD2. CDR3 length equals 18 residues. In germline, CDR1 is DFQATT, CDR2 SNEGSKA (reference sequence). The V and J ends lost 6 bases and 0 bases, in that order; junction bases with no gene match: 10. The chain's CDR3 is CSATGLAGGLSSYNEQFF. The CDR3 DNA reads TGCAGTGCCACCGGACTAGCGGGGGGCCTGAGCTCCTACAATGAGCAGTTCTTC.

Remarks on this clonotype: Just one base apart from a much larger clone, this may be a read error. The CDR3 does not end in the conserved phenylalanine or tryptophan, so this is likely a read error. This chain joins TRBV20-1 and TRBJ1-1; tentatively, D is TRBD1 (5 bases). Germline values: CDR1 DFQATT, CDR2 SNEGSKA (reference sequence). V gave up 5 bases and J gave up 8 bases, with 21 bases separating them. The CDR3 contains 14 residues. The CDR3 nucleotides are TGCAGTGCTCCCCGCGGACTGCTCTGGGGGGAAGCTTTCTAT. It encodes CSAPRGLLWGEAFY.

This clonotype was counted at least ten times. The chain carries TRBV29-1 and TRBJ2-1; 8 bases are a match to TRBD1. The CDR3 is 14 amino acids. Germline CDR1 SQVTM, CDR2 ANQGSEA. J was trimmed by 5 bases and V by 8 bases; bases with no gene match: 11. In nucleotides, the CDR3 is TGCAGCTCCAAAGGGGGACAGGTTAACAATGAGCAGTTCTTC. It translates to CSSKGGQVNNEQFF.

The chain recombines TRBV20-1 with TRBJ1-2, with unresolved D. V dropped 0 bases and J dropped 7 bases, with 12 bases sitting between them. The germline gives CDR1 DFQATT, CDR2 SNEGSKA (reference sequence). The CDR3 has 13 residues. This chain's CDR3 is CSARDPNSGGYTF. The CDR3 coding sequence is TGCAGTGCTAGAGATCCAAACAGTGGTGGCTACACCTTC.

V gene TRBV7-2 combines with J gene TRBJ2-6; D not certain. Germline CDR1 reads SGHTA; CDR2 reads FQGNSA. CDR3 size: 17 residues. V lost 1 base to trimming and J lost 0 bases, with 10 bases between them. As DNA, the CDR3 is TGTGCCAGCAGCTTAGTTGGTCGGACCTCTGGGGCCAACGTCCTGACTTTC. It yields the protein CASSLVGRTSGANVLTF.

This clonotype was counted only a few times. CDR3 in amino acids: CASSLGRGPDGYTF. The CDR3 DNA reads as TGTGCCAGCAGCTTGGGACGGGGGCCTGATGGCTACACCTTC. The chain links TRBV13 to TRBJ1-2; D is possibly TRBD1 (6 bases). Germline CDR1 reads PRHDT; CDR2 reads FYEKMQ (reference sequence). The ends were cut back, 3 bases at V and 6 bases at J, with 14 bases in the middle. The CDR3 consists of 14 residues.

The chain has TRBV28 and TRBJ1-5; D gene unclear. The V end lost 9 bases, the J end lost 11 bases, and 20 bases lay between the germline ends. This CDR3 is 13 amino acids long. Germline values: CDR1 MDHEN, CDR2 SYDVKM. CDR3 sequence (DNA): TGTGCCAGTAACTCTGCGACGTTTTGGACCCAGCATTTT. Translation gives CASNSATFWTQHF.

This clonotype was seen many times. The chain has TRBV20-1 and TRBJ2-5, with a tentative D call TRBD2 (6 bases). Germline V lookup: CDR1 DFQATT, CDR2 SNEGSKA (reference sequence). V was trimmed by 1 base and J by 1 base, leaving 10 bases between them. This CDR3 has 14 residues. This CDR3 is CSARGRAAQETQYF. The CDR3 DNA follows: TGCAGTGCTAGAGGGAGGGCGGCCCAAGAGACCCAGTACTTC.

This clonotype was seen many times. V and J are TRBV29-1 and TRBJ1-4; a weak D match, TRBD1 (6 bases). Deletions cut 2 bases from V and 6 bases from J, with 13 bases between. The CDR3 sequence is 14 residues long. Germline loops: CDR1 SQVTM, CDR2 ANQGSEA. The DNA for the CDR3 is TGCAGCGTTGAAAGGAATCCAGGGGATGAAAAACTGTTTTTT. This sequence encodes CSVERNPGDEKLFF.

V is TRBV24-1 and J is TRBJ2-1; 13 bases are shared with TRBD2. Trimming at V came to 1 base and at J to 9 bases, leaving 11 bases not matched to a gene. Germline CDR1 and CDR2: KGHDR and SFDVKD. CDR3 size: 18 residues. The CDR3 DNA sequence: TGTGCCACCAGTGATTTCCCCCTGACTAGCGGGGGGTCAGGTGAGCAGTTCTTC. It codes for CATSDFPLTSGGSGEQFF.

This rearrangement joins TRBV11-2 to TRBJ1-1, with D unclear. The CDR3 is 14 amino acids. Trimming removed 2 bases at V and 4 bases at J, with 11 bases between. The germline CDR1 and CDR2 sequences are SGHAT and FQNNGV. The CDR3 reads CASSLPPGVTEAFF. DNA for the CDR3: TGTGCCAGCAGCTTACCGCCGGGAGTCACTGAAGCTTTCTTT. The entire variable domain, with the rest obtained from reference TRBV11-2 and TRBJ1-1, is as follows: EAGVAQSPRYKIIEKRQSVAFWCNPISGHATLYWYQQILGQGPKLLIQFQNNGVVDDSQLPKDRFSAERLKGVDSTLKIQPAKLEDSAVYLCASSLPPGVTEAFFGQGTRLTVV.

The J gene is TRBJ2-1, the V gene TRBV2; 9 nucleotides match TRBD1. The CDR3 spans 14 residues. Germline CDR1 reads SNHLY; CDR2 reads FYNNEI. The V and J ends lost 10 bases and 8 bases, in that order; junction bases with no gene match: 12. The CDR3: CAIINRQGDDEQFF. CDR3 coding DNA: TGTGCCATCATTAACAGACAGGGGGACGATGAGCAGTTCTTC.

The CDR3 DNA follows: TGTGCCATCAGGGGGGACAGGAATAGCAATCAGCCCCAGCATTTT. It is translated as CAIRGDRNSNQPQHF. The chain has TRBV10-3 and TRBJ1-5; TRBD1 agrees at 8 bases. The CDR3 spans 15 residues. V shed 6 bases, J shed 0 bases, and the junction held 4 bases outside the gene matches. Germline loops: CDR1 ENHRY, CDR2 SYGVKD.

The rearrangement joins TRBV21-1 to TRBJ1-1; the table's D call, TRBD1, was not checked against the DNA. TRBV21-1 is designated a pseudogene. The CDR3 has 15 amino acids. CDR3 bases: TGTGCCAGCAGCACCGAGACAGGGGTCAACACTGAAGCTTTCTTT. This encodes CASSTETGVNTEAFF.

This clonotype was detected ten times or more. This chain joins TRBV7-2 and TRBJ2-1; 16 bases map to TRBD2. CDR1 and CDR2 (germline): SGHTA, FQGNSA. CDR3 size: 17 residues. Germline trimming cut 4 bases from V and 6 bases from J; bases unmatched to any gene: 6. CDR3 DNA: TGTGCCAGCAGCTCGGGACTAGCGGGGGGGCCGTCCAATGAGCAGTTCTTC. Translation: CASSSGLAGGPSNEQFF. The variable domain in full, completed from reference TRBV7-2 and TRBJ2-1, reads GAGVSQSPSNKVTEKGKDVELRCDPISGHTALYWYRQSLGQGLEFLIYFQGNSAPDKSGLPSDRFSAERTGGSVSTLTIQRTQQEDSAVYLCASSSGLAGGPSNEQFFGPGTRLTVL.

In its sample, this clonotype was seen many times. The chain links TRBV20-1 to TRBJ1-1; maybe TRBD1 (6 bases). The CDR3 consists of 14 residues. CDR1 is DFQATT and CDR2 is SNEGSKA in the germline V gene (reference sequence). V was clipped by 4 bases and J by 3 bases, with 15 bases between them. The CDR3 is CSAKSDRSDTEAFF. The CDR3 DNA reads TGCAGTGCTAAGAGTGACAGGTCAGACACTGAAGCTTTCTTT.

This clonotype appeared many times. The CDR3 region has the DNA TGTGCCAGCAGCTTAGGGGGCATAGAGACCCAGTACTTC. As protein: CASSLGGIETQYF. This chain connects TRBV7-7 to TRBJ2-5; D is possibly TRBD1 (5 bases). Germline values: CDR1 SSHAT, CDR2 FNYEAQ (reference sequence). With 1 base removed from V and 4 bases from J, the gap between germline ends came to 7 bases. There are 13 residues in the CDR3.

At least ten counts were recorded for this clonotype. V usage is TRBV20-1 and J usage is TRBJ2-1, with 9 bases matching TRBD2. From germline, CDR1 is DFQATT and CDR2 SNEGSKA (reference sequence). This CDR3 comprises 14 residues. Trimming at V came to 5 bases and at J to 6 bases, leaving 8 bases not matched to a gene. In DNA, the CDR3 is TGCAGTGCTGCCGCGGGGGGGCCCGGCAATGAGCAGTTCTTC. Its translation: CSAAAGGPGNEQFF.

This clonotype was seen only a few times. This chain uses TRBV30 with TRBJ1-2, with D unresolved. The CDR3 is 12 residues long. With 5 bases removed from V and 0 bases from J, the gap between germline ends came to 7 bases. Germline V gene lookup returns CDR1 GTSNPN and CDR2 SVGIG (reference sequence). The CDR3 DNA sequence: TGTGCCTGGTCTGACACTAACTATGGCTACACCTTC. Translated, it gives CAWSDTNYGYTF.